The entry that follows covers one T cell receptor (beta chain) sequence. Per the germline V gene, CDR1 is SGDLS and CDR2 is YYNGEE. V was clipped by 3 bases and J by 2 bases; unmatched bases: 3. This CDR3 is 16 amino acids long. The sample originates from a study of blood T cell repertoires in COVID-19. Study-wide context: COVID-19 samples from acute and convalescent phases originated in the United States, Italy and Spain. PBMCs, B-cell-depleted T cells, or T cells provided the cDNA or gDNA that made up the material.

Methods used by the authors: Reference gene primer amplification gave estimated nucleated cell counts. Generated by immunoSEQ multiplex PCR, the TCRdb table keeps only in-frame clones and is missing some. V and J calls and clone size are as listed in that table; D and trimming were resolved from the DNA. The sample contains approximately 350,000 clones, roughly nine tenths of which appear only once. Sample: peripheral blood. This sequence joins TRBV9 and TRBJ2-1, with 12 positions matching TRBD2. This clonotype was obtained from a man aged 40-55 years with acute or convalescent COVID-19. The CDR3 protein is CASSEGLAGTYNEQFF. As DNA, the CDR3 is TGTGCCAGCAGCGAGGGACTAGCGGGTACCTACAATGAGCAGTTCTTC. The full variable domain, rest sourced from reference TRBV9 and TRBJ2-1, is DSGVTQTPKHLITATGQRVTLRCSPRSGDLSVYWYQQSLDQGLQFLIQYYNGEERAKGNILERFSAQQFPDLHSELNLSSLELGDSALYFCASSEGLAGTYNEQFFGPGTRLTVL.